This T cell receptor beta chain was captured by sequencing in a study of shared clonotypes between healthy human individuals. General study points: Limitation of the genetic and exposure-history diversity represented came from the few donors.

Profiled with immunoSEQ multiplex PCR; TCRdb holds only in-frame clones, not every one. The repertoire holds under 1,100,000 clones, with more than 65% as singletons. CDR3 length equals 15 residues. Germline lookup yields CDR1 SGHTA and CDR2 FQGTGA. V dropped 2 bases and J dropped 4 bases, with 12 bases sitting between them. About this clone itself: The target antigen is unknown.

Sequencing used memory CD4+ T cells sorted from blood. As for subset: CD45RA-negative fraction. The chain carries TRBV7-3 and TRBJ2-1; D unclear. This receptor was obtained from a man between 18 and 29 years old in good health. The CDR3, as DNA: TGTGCCAGCAGCTTAGACGGTACCAATTACAATGAGCAGTTCTTC. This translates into CASSLDGTNYNEQFF.